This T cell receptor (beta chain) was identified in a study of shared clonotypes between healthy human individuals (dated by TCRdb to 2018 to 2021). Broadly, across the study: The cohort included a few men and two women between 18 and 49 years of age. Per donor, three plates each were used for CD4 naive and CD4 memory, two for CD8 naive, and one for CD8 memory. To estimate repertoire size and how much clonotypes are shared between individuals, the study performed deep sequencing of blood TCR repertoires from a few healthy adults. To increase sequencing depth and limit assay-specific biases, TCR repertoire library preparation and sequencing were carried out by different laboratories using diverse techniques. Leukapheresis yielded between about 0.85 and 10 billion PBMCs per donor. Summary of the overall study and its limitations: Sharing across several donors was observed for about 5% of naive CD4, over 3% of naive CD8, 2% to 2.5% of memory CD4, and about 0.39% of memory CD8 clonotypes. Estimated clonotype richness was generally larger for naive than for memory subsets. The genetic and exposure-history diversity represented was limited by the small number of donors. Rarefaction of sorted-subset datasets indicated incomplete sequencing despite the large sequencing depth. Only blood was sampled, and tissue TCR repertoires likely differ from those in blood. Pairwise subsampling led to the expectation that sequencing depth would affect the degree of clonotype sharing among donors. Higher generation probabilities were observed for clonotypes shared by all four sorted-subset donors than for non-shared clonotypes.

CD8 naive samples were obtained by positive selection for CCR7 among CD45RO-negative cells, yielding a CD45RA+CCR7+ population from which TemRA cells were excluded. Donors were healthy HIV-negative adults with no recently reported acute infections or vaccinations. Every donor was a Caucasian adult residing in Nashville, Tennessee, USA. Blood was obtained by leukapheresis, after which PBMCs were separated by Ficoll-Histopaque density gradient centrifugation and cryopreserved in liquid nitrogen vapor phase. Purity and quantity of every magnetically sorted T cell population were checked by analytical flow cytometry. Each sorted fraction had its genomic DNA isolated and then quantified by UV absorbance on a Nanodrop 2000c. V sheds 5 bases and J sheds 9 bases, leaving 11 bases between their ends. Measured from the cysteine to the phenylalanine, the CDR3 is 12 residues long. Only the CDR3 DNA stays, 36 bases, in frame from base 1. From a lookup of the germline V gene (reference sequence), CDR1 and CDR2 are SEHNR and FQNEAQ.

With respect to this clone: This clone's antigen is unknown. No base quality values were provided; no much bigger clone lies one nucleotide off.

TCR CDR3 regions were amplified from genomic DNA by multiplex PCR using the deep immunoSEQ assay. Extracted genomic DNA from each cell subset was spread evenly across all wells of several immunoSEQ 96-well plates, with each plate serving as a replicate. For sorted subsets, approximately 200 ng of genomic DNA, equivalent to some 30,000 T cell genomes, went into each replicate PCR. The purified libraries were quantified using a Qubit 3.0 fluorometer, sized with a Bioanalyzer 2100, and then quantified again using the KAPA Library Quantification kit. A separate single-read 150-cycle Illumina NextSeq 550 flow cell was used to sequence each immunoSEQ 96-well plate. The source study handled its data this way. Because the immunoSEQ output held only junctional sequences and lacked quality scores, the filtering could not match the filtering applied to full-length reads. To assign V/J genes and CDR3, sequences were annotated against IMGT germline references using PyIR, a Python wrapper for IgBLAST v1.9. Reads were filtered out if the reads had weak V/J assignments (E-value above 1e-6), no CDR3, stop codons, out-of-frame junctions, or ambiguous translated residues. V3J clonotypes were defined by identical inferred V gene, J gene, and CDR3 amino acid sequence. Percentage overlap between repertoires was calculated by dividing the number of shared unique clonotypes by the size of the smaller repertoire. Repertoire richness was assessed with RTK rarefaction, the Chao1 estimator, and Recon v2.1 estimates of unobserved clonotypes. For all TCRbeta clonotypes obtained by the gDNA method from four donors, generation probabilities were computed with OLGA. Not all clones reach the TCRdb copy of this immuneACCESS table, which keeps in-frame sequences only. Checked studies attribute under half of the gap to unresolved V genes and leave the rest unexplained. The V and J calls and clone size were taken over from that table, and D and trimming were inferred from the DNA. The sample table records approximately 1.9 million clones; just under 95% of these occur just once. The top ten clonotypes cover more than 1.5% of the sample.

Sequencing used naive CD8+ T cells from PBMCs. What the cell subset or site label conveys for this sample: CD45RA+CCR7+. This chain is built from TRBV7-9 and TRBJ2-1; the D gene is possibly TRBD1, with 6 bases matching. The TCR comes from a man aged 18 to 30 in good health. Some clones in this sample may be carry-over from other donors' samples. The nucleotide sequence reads TGTGCCAGCAGCAGGGGGTTAGGTGAGCAGTTCTTC. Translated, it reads CASSRGLGEQFF.